This TCR beta chain was profiled in a study of cytomegalovirus exposure and HLA in healthy donors. General study points: Subsequent analysis showed first-cohort TCR clusters tending to co-occur in more than 95 validation repertoires. The classifier reportedly diagnosed cytomegalovirus status with high specificity and sensitivity. Among TCR beta chains, those listed as cytomegalovirus-associated numbered some 160.

Produced via immunoSEQ multiplex PCR; TCRdb's table is partial and in-frame only. Of roughly 330,000 clones in the sample, roughly 87% were seen once. The V segment lost 5 bases and the J segment 5 bases; nucleotides outside the gene matches: 4. CDR1 and CDR2 from the germline V gene are MNHEY and SVGAGI. The CDR3 consists of 15 residues. This clone was seen just once. Its antigen is unidentified. The rearrangement links TRBV6-5 to TRBJ2-1; 12 bases agree with TRBD2. The TCR originated in a woman in her twenties or thirties in good health and CMV-seropositive. Material for sequencing was PBMCs. The DNA for the CDR3 is TGTGCCAGCAGTCCTCTAGCGGGAGGGGACAATGAGCAGTTCTTC. Protein product: CASSPLAGGDNEQFF.